This T cell receptor (beta chain) was identified during a study of blood T cell repertoires in COVID-19. On the study more broadly: Donors in the United States, Italy and Spain gave samples during acute or convalescent COVID-19. Nucleic acid was either cDNA or gDNA, and it came from T cells, B-cell-depleted T cells, or PBMCs.

TCRdb keeps only in-frame clones here, not all; method: immunoSEQ multiplex PCR. The sample holds about 130,000 clones, about 72% seen once. CDR3 length: 15 residues. V lost 7 bases and J lost 5; bases outside the gene matches: 11. The germline V gene encodes CDR1 MDHEN and CDR2 SYDVKM. The receptor was derived from a man aged 60-69 years who had recovered from COVID-19. The sample was peripheral blood. The chain recombines TRBV28 with TRBJ1-2; the match to TRBD1 covers 9 bases. The DNA for the CDR3 is TGTGCCAGCACCCGGGGGGGACAGGGAAAGTATGGCTACACCTTC. The encoded protein is CASTRGGQGKYGYTF.